Listed here is a single T cell receptor beta chain. The CDR3 is 15 amino acids. Germline values: CDR1 LNHDA, CDR2 SQIVND (reference sequence). Trimming removed 1 base at V and 0 bases at J, with 6 bases between. This entry comes from a study of blood T cell repertoires in COVID-19. TCRdb keeps only in-frame clones here, not all; method: immunoSEQ multiplex PCR. The sample contains a few hundred thousand clones, less than 90% of which appear only once. This sequence was found in a woman in her 30s who had recovered from COVID-19. The rearrangement joins TRBV19 to TRBJ2-2; D possibly corresponds to TRBD2 (6 bases). Source material: PBMCs or T cells enriched from blood (not recorded which). CDR3 bases: TGTGCCAGTAGTATAGCTAGCGCGAACACCGGGGAGCTGTTTTTT. Its translation: CASSIASANTGELFF.